The 32 T cell receptor beta chains presented below share a single source sample, sequenced in a study of T-cell reconstitution after alpha-beta-depleted transplantation in children. Unique molecular identifiers were incorporated during preparation of the TCRbeta library. TCRdb processed the PCR reads anew with MiXCR; each CDR3 protein has one entry. Here the sample spans some 290,000 distinct CDR3 sequences, about 10% being singletons. Sequencing was performed on PBMCs from the stem cell graft donor, taken from the stem cell graft. The source is a human donor who donated a stem cell graft to a child with SCID.

This clonotype was detected many times. The rearrangement uses TRBV4-1 and TRBJ2-1; D might be TRBD2 (5 bases). With 3 bases removed from V and 14 bases from J, the gap between germline ends came to 17 bases. Looked up from germline, CDR1 is MGHRA and CDR2 is YSYEKL. The CDR3 spans 13 residues. The CDR3, as DNA: TGCGCCAGCAGCCAGGATACTAGTTCGAGTGAGTTCTTC. This translates into CASSQDTSSSEFF.

This clonotype was seen repeatedly, ten times or more. The rearrangement uses TRBV9 and TRBJ2-3; D is perhaps TRBD2 (6 bases). The CDR3 is 16 amino acids. Trimming left V 3 bases short and J 0 bases short, with 14 bases between. CDR1 is SGDLS and CDR2 is YYNGEE in the germline V gene. Written as DNA, the CDR3 is TGTGCCAGCAGCGACGGGACTGTCCCGAGCACAGATACGCAGTATTTT. This sequence encodes CASSDGTVPSTDTQYF.

This clonotype appeared many times. This chain links TRBV12-3 or TRBV12-4 with TRBJ1-4; tentative D call: TRBD1 (5 bases). The CDR3 loop spans 15 amino acids. The V end lost 2 bases, the J end lost 4 bases, and 11 bases lay between the germline ends. CDR3 bases: TGTGCCAGCAGTTTAACAGACAGATTTAATGAAAAACTGTTTTTT. Translation: CASSLTDRFNEKLFF.

This clonotype was observed many times. The chain combines TRBV12-3 or TRBV12-4 with TRBJ2-5; 7 nucleotides match TRBD1. CDR3 length: 15 amino acids. J gave up 2 bases and V 3 bases, and 6 bases lay outside the gene matches. CDR3 loop: CASSLWGTEQETQYF. In DNA form, the CDR3 reads TGTGCCAGCAGTTTGTGGGGGACAGAGCAAGAGACCCAGTACTTC.

This clonotype has more than one count but fewer than ten. The chain links TRBV7-8 to TRBJ2-1; D gene ambiguous. The germline V and J ends were trimmed by 1 base and 4 bases, with 14 bases remaining between them. Germline CDR1 and CDR2: SGHVS and FQNEAQ. There are 16 residues in the CDR3. The CDR3 bases are TGTGCCAGCAGCTTAGATGTGGGAACGTATTACAATGAGCAGTTCTTC. Translated: CASSLDVGTYYNEQFF.

V and J are TRBV6-2 or TRBV6-3 and TRBJ2-3; D is possibly TRBD1 (8 bases). V lost 6 bases and J lost 4, with 17 bases in between. The CDR3 spans 15 residues. Germline V CDR1 and CDR2: MNHEY, SVGEGT. The CDR3 spells CASRVHRGGADTQYF. In nucleotides, the CDR3 is TGTGCCAGCAGGGTACACAGGGGGGGTGCAGATACGCAGTATTTT.

There are a few counts of this clonotype. The genes are TRBV27 and TRBJ1-4; 9 bases agree with TRBD1. V trimming: 7 bases; J trimming: 8 bases; junction bases outside the gene matches: 11. The CDR3 runs 15 residues. Germline CDR1 reads MNHEY; CDR2 reads SMNVEV (reference sequence). CDR3 DNA: TGTGCCAGCACCGGAGGGACAGGGTTTAGAGAAAAACTGTTTTTT. Translation gives CASTGGTGFREKLFF.

The genes are TRBV2 and TRBJ2-3, with a tentative D call TRBD2 (5 bases). The ends were cut back, 4 bases at V and 5 bases at J, with 13 bases in the middle. Per the germline V gene, CDR1 is SNHLY and CDR2 is FYNNEI. The CDR3 loop spans 14 amino acids. The CDR3 DNA sequence: TGTGCCAGCAGTGCTAGCTGGGCCGGAGATACGCAGTATTTT. This translates into CASSASWAGDTQYF.

This clonotype came up many times. The chain combines TRBV20-1 with TRBJ2-1; possible D gene TRBD1, 6 bases. Trimming cost V 6 bases and J 4 bases, with 19 bases left between them. Per germline, CDR1 DFQATT and CDR2 SNEGSKA (reference sequence). CDR3 length: 15 amino acids. The CDR3 protein is CSAGEVGQRYNEQFF. The CDR3 DNA reads as TGCAGTGCGGGTGAGGTTGGACAGAGATACAATGAGCAGTTCTTC.

This clonotype turned up a few times. The genes are TRBV7-2 and TRBJ2-3; 10 nucleotides line up with TRBD2. The V gene end was trimmed by 5 bases and the J gene end by 2 bases; junction bases not matched to a gene: 7. This CDR3 is 16 amino acids long. Germline V lookup: CDR1 SGHTA, CDR2 FQGNSA. The CDR3 DNA reads as TGTGCCAGCAGCGCAATAGCGGGGGGCTTCACAGATACGCAGTATTTT. Amino acids: CASSAIAGGFTDTQYF.

The chain is built from TRBV5-1 and TRBJ2-5; D not resolved. The germline V gene encodes CDR1 SGHRS and CDR2 YFSETQ. With 4 bases removed from V and 4 bases from J, the gap between germline ends came to 14 bases. The CDR3 totals 14 residues. The CDR3 DNA sequence: TGCGCCAGCAGCACCGACGCCCCCCGAGAGACCCAGTACTTC. This translates into CASSTDAPRETQYF.

This clonotype was recorded a few times. The chain has TRBV5-1 and TRBJ2-5; no clear D gene. This CDR3 contains 15 residues. Germline assignment: CDR1 SGHRS and CDR2 YFSETQ. V was clipped by 0 bases and J by 5 bases, with 14 bases between them. The CDR3 nucleotides are TGCGCCAGCAGCTTGGAGGTTGGGGTTGGCGAGACCCAGTACTTC. Its protein product is CASSLEVGVGETQYF.

The chain joins TRBV11-1 to TRBJ2-1, with TRBD2 identical over 13 bases. This CDR3 spans 18 amino acids. V was clipped by 6 bases and J by 3 bases; unmatched bases: 11. Germline V gives CDR1 SGHAT, CDR2 FQDESV (reference sequence). CDR3: CASRRSTSGGAVYNEQFF. CDR3 sequence (DNA): TGTGCCAGCAGAAGAAGTACTAGCGGGGGGGCCGTCTACAATGAGCAGTTCTTC.

This clonotype was seen a handful of times. The rearrangement links TRBV20-1 to TRBJ2-5, with 8 positions matching TRBD2. CDR1 and CDR2 (germline): DFQATT, SNEGSKA (reference sequence). The ends lost 4 bases at V and 5 bases at J; junction bases unmatched: 9. This CDR3 contains 14 residues. This chain's CDR3 is CSAKGVSGAETQYF. CDR3 coding DNA: TGCAGTGCTAAAGGTGTTAGCGGGGCCGAGACCCAGTACTTC.

V usage is TRBV5-1 and J usage is TRBJ1-5; 8 bases agree with TRBD1. Germline CDR1 and CDR2: SGHRS and YFSETQ. V lost 0 bases to trimming and J lost 7 bases; unmatched junction nucleotides: 6. The CDR3 has 15 residues. The CDR3 protein is CASSLDGQGYQPQHF. CDR3 bases: TGCGCCAGCAGCTTGGACGGACAGGGTTACCAGCCCCAGCATTTT.

A note on this clonotype: A read error may account for a junction end that differs from germline. The chain links TRBV12-3 or TRBV12-4 to TRBJ1-2; TRBD1 is a possible D gene (5 bases). CDR3 length equals 15 residues. Written as DNA, the CDR3 is TGTGCCAGCAGTTCGCGGGACGGACCTAACTATGGCTACACATTC. Its translation: CASSSRDGPNYGYTF.

This clonotype was detected ten times or more. The rearrangement uses TRBV5-1 and TRBJ1-1; 7 bases agree with TRBD1. The ends lost 0 bases at V and 1 base at J; junction bases unmatched: 6. CDR1 is SGHRS and CDR2 is YFSETQ in the germline V gene. CDR3 size: 16 residues. The CDR3 bases are TGCGCCAGCAGCTTGGTCGGACAGGCGGGGAACACTGAAGCTTTCTTT. It codes for CASSLVGQAGNTEAFF.

The V call is TRBV5-1, the J call TRBJ2-1; perhaps TRBD2 as D (6 bases). The V gene lost 4 bases and the J gene lost 4 bases, with 15 bases spanning the gap. This CDR3 comprises 15 residues. The germline V gene encodes CDR1 SGHRS and CDR2 YFSETQ. Here the CDR3 reads CASSGSAGLYNEQFF. DNA for the CDR3: TGCGCCAGCAGCGGTTCTGCCGGACTATACAATGAGCAGTTCTTC.

This clonotype showed up just a few times. In DNA, the CDR3 is TGCGCCAGCAGCTTGGTGCCGGGGGGAACCATCTACGAGCAGTACTTC. This translates into CASSLVPGGTIYEQYF. The genes are TRBV5-1 and TRBJ2-7; 7 nucleotides align to TRBD2. V gave up 0 bases and J gave up 3 bases; unmatched junction bases: 9. There are 16 residues in the CDR3. Germline V gene sequence: CDR1 SGHRS, CDR2 YFSETQ.

The chain employs TRBV10-3 and TRBJ2-3; TRBD2 might be the D (5 bases). V gave up 2 bases and J gave up 8 bases, with 14 bases separating them. The CDR3 has 14 residues. Germline lookup yields CDR1 ENHRY and CDR2 SYGVKD. The CDR3 protein is CAISEDYLSTTQYF. The CDR3 DNA sequence: TGTGCCATCAGTGAGGACTACCTGTCCACTACGCAGTATTTT.

The chain uses TRBV7-9 and TRBJ2-3; D ambiguous. The length of the CDR3 is 15 residues. Germline CDR1 and CDR2: SEHNR and FQNEAQ (reference sequence). The V end was cut by 6 bases, the J end by 0 bases, with 13 bases between. In DNA form, the CDR3 reads TGTGCCAGCAGGTCAAGACTTGAGAGCACAGATACGCAGTATTTT. It translates to CASRSRLESTDTQYF.

This clonotype appeared a few times. The V and J genes are TRBV10-2 and TRBJ1-5, with D uncertain. The germline V gene encodes CDR1 WSHSY and CDR2 SAAADI. The CDR3 is 14 amino acids. Trimming pared 5 bases from V and 4 bases from J, leaving 12 bases between. The CDR3 nucleotides are TGCGCCAGCAGTCCCGAGGCTATAAATCAGCCCCAGCATTTT. Translated: CASSPEAINQPQHF.

This clonotype has just a few counts. The genes are TRBV25-1 and TRBJ2-7, with no clear D. Germline assignment: CDR1 MGHDK and CDR2 SYGVNS. The CDR3 spans 11 residues. V was trimmed by 1 base and J by 4 bases, leaving 2 bases between them. CDR3 region: CASSEFYEQYF. In DNA, the CDR3 is TGTGCCAGCAGTGAATTTTACGAGCAGTACTTC.

J is TRBJ1-1 and V is TRBV2; D possibly corresponds to TRBD1 (5 bases). V was shortened by 8 bases and J by 4 bases, with 8 bases between the two germline ends. The CDR3 runs to 11 residues. The germline gives CDR1 SNHLY, CDR2 FYNNEI. The chain's CDR3 is CASVGGTEAFF. DNA of the CDR3: TGTGCCAGCGTTGGGGGCACTGAAGCTTTCTTT.

This clonotype was observed a few times. The chain couples TRBV19 to TRBJ1-1; TRBD1 matches at 11 bases. The CDR3 loop spans 16 amino acids. V gave up 5 bases and J gave up 3 bases; unmatched junction bases: 8. Germline loops: CDR1 LNHDA, CDR2 SQIVND (reference sequence). The CDR3 bases are TGTGCCAGTAGTCCCCGGACAGGGGGCTTCCACACTGAAGCTTTCTTT. As protein: CASSPRTGGFHTEAFF.

The chain recombines TRBV5-5 with TRBJ2-5, with a possible D match to TRBD1 (6 bases). Trimming took 1 base from V and 2 from J, leaving 9 bases between them. The germline V gene has CDR1 SGHKS and CDR2 YYEKEE (reference sequence). CDR3 length equals 14 residues. CDR3: CASSLIQGQETQYF. In DNA form, the CDR3 reads TGTGCCAGCAGCTTGATACAGGGACAAGAGACCCAGTACTTC.

This clonotype has at least ten counts. The gene calls are TRBV6-6 and TRBJ1-1, with D hard to call. The CDR3 sequence is 12 residues long. CDR1 MNHNY and CDR2 SVGAGI come from the germline V gene (reference sequence). V was trimmed by 8 bases and J by 0 bases, leaving 7 bases between them. CDR3 sequence: CASGGMNTEAFF. CDR3 sequence (DNA): TGTGCCAGCGGCGGAATGAACACTGAAGCTTTCTTT.

This clonotype was picked up a small number of times. The V call is TRBV5-1, the J call TRBJ2-3, with D possibly being TRBD1 or TRBD2 (6 bases each). Between the trimmed V and J ends, which lost 1 base and 2 bases, there was a span of 14 bases. CDR3 length: 16 residues. Germline V gene data show CDR1 as SGHRS and CDR2 as YFSETQ. The CDR3 DNA follows: TGCGCCAGCAGCTTGAGATTAGGGGGGCACACAGATACGCAGTATTTT. This sequence encodes CASSLRLGGHTDTQYF.

There are many counts of this clonotype. The chain joins TRBV11-2 to TRBJ2-7; TRBD2 matches 11 bases. This CDR3 comprises 14 residues. V lost 6 bases, J lost 4 bases, and 5 bases stayed unmatched. Germline loops: CDR1 SGHAT, CDR2 FQNNGV. The CDR3 sequence: CASSSSGGPYEQYF. For the CDR3, the DNA is TGTGCCAGCAGTTCTAGCGGGGGGCCGTACGAGCAGTACTTC.

This clonotype showed up just a few times. This chain uses TRBV5-1 with TRBJ1-1, with D possibly matching TRBD1 (5 bases). Germline values: CDR1 SGHRS, CDR2 YFSETQ. The CDR3 covers 14 residues. The V end lost 5 bases, the J end lost 5 bases, and 16 bases lay between the germline ends. Here the CDR3 DNA reads TGCGCCAGCAGGCGAATTGGGGGGGGTACTGAAGCTTTCTTT. The encoded protein is CASRRIGGGTEAFF.

This clonotype was seen a handful of times. The gene calls are TRBV20-1 and TRBJ2-3; 12 nucleotides line up with TRBD2. V lost 6 bases, J lost 4 bases, and 8 bases stayed unmatched. Germline CDR1 is DFQATT and CDR2 is SNEGSKA (reference sequence). This CDR3 has 15 residues. CDR3 protein: CSAHTSGGNADTQYF. The CDR3 DNA reads as TGCAGTGCCCATACTAGCGGGGGGAACGCAGATACGCAGTATTTT.

This clonotype was counted only a few times. The chain combines TRBV6-5 with TRBJ1-1; the D is unclear. This CDR3 has 13 residues. V was pared by 2 bases and J by 7 bases, with 11 bases between. Germline CDR1 is MNHEY and CDR2 is SVGAGI. CDR3 sequence (DNA): TGTGCCAGCAGTTACAGGGAGCTTGGTGAAGCTTTCTTT. It specifies CASSYRELGEAFF.